Listed below are T cell receptor beta chains from one sample, sequenced in a study of T and B cells in COVID-19 patients. From the multiplex PCR reads, TCRdb called clonotypes with MiXCR, one entry per CDR3 protein. The top ten clones hold over 2% of a sample with 20,000 or so distinct CDR3 sequences, around 30% of them seen once. Sequences were obtained from blood. The source of these receptors is a human donor who had recovered from COVID-19. CDR3s include the opening cysteine and the closing phenylalanine or tryptophan. Each record gives: V gene, CDR3 length, J gene, CDR3 protein.

TRBV11-3,13,TRBJ2-7,CASSTTGPWGQYF
TRBV19,14,TRBJ1-1,CASSRQGADTEAFF
TRBV19,18,TRBJ1-5,CASSMGWMGARRNQPQHF
TRBV5-5,15,TRBJ1-5,CASSLGGNSNQPQHF
TRBV6-1,16,TRBJ2-1,CASSEFGAGTYNEQFF
TRBV12-3/TRBV12-4,14,TRBJ1-5,CASSSRRGLSPQHF
TRBV7-9,15,TRBJ2-7,CASSLLLSGGHEQYF
TRBV18,15,TRBJ2-1,CASSPTVVTYNEQFF
TRBV5-4,16,TRBJ2-6,CASSPDGGSGANVLTF
TRBV5-4,18,TRBJ2-1,CASSLGTRGGSSYNEQFF
TRBV6-5,16,TRBJ1-5,CASNDPQGSSNQPQHF
TRBV6-5,15,TRBJ1-1,CASSPDGGQNTEAFF
TRBV5-1,17,TRBJ2-2,CASSAGRTGGNTGELFF
TRBV19,15,TRBJ1-5,CASTPYHRADQPQHF
TRBV12-3/TRBV12-4,13,TRBJ1-6,CASSLSNNSPLHF
TRBV11-3,16,TRBJ2-6,CASSLFGASGANVLTF
TRBV10-3,14,TRBJ1-5,CAIREDSGGQPQHF
TRBV6-5,15,TRBJ2-5,CASSPTTGPQETQYF
TRBV5-4,15,TRBJ2-1,CASSLGGQRGNEQFF
TRBV7-6,14,TRBJ2-5,CASSFAGSQETQYF
TRBV5-5,16,TRBJ1-1,CASSLKSRRMATEAFF
TRBV5-6,15,TRBJ2-5,CASSSTSGAQETQYF
TRBV5-1,15,TRBJ2-1,CASSRDVSSYNEQFF
TRBV18,12,TRBJ2-5,CASSPEKATQYF
TRBV6-5,12,TRBJ1-2,CASSALVDGYTF
TRBV18,15,TRBJ2-2,CASPPITDYTGELFF
TRBV27,13,TRBJ2-7,CATAPGGFPEQYF
TRBV12-3/TRBV12-4,15,TRBJ2-1,CASSLRGGFKTKQFF
TRBV7-9,12,TRBJ2-1,CASSLARNEQFF
TRBV6-5,17,TRBJ1-6,CASSRTGGSSYNSPLHF
TRBV29-1,14,TRBJ2-1,CSVGSGGTYNEQFF
TRBV7-6,14,TRBJ2-2,CASSLGSWTGELFF
TRBV6-1,14,TRBJ2-1,CASSGLAGGNEQFF
TRBV5-1,15,TRBJ1-6,CASSWDLAYNSPLHF
TRBV5-1,14,TRBJ2-7,CASSGGTVSYEQYF
TRBV29-1,13,TRBJ2-5,CSVGRGGQETQYF
TRBV7-2,18,TRBJ2-3,CASSQGLAGGQNTDTQYF
TRBV6-1,16,TRBJ2-3,CASSEWDRGFADTQYF
TRBV7-4,18,TRBJ2-6,CARSQNRGLGFGANVLTF
TRBV10-3,13,TRBJ2-2,CASGPPNTGELFF
TRBV18,17,TRBJ1-2,CASSPPVTRAGAYGYTF
TRBV18,12,TRBJ1-2,CASSQDYYGYTF
TRBV12-3/TRBV12-4,12,TRBJ1-2,CASSPGTGNYTF
TRBV6-6,11,TRBJ2-7,CASLGGYEQYF
TRBV18,16,TRBJ1-2,CASSPKAALEDYGYTF
TRBV19,15,TRBJ1-2,CASSLSGTGGYGYTF
TRBV19,15,TRBJ1-5,CASSEPDIRAQPQHF
TRBV6-1,13,TRBJ1-1,CASDTGIFTEAFF
TRBV7-4,19,TRBJ1-2,CASSPPLPMDRGLLGGYTF
TRBV6-5,13,TRBJ1-5,CASRLDRGLPQHF
TRBV29-1,12,TRBJ2-7,CSVGGQGDEQYF
TRBV6-5,16,TRBJ2-2,CASTDWGGVNTGELFF
TRBV4-1,13,TRBJ2-3,CASSPTNTDTQYF
TRBV18,14,TRBJ1-2,CASSPDRIRSGYTF
TRBV12-3/TRBV12-4,16,TRBJ2-2,CASRRGQGVDTGELFF
TRBV30,14,TRBJ2-1,CAWTRDRVGNEQFF
TRBV24-1,14,TRBJ1-2,CATSDPTTGYGYTF